The text below deals with one T cell receptor (beta chain). What antigen it recognizes has not been identified. No base qualities exist here, and no much larger clone lies one base off it. Trimming accounts for 7 bases at V and 6 bases at J, while the number of junction bases matched to no gene is 9. CDR1 MNHEY and CDR2 SVGAGI were looked up in the germline V gene. The CDR3 numbers 15 residues from cysteine through phenylalanine. Of all the DNA, just the CDR3 is kept, 45 bases in frame from base 1. TCRbeta CDR3 regions were amplified from genomic DNA using the immunoSEQ Assay, a bias-controlled multiplex PCR. In the source study's methods: Nucleated cell counts per sample were estimated from amplification of reference gene primers within the assay. To quantify the absolute abundance of each unique TCRbeta CDR3 rearrangement, sequence reads were collapsed and filtered. For each sample, productive Simpson clonality was calculated as the square root of Simpson's diversity index over productive rearrangements. TCRdb limited this immuneACCESS table to in-frame rearrangements with V and J called. A share of clones is missing; checked studies link under half to unresolved V genes, and the rest is unexplained. The D gene and trimming were derived from the DNA, and the V and J assignments and clone size from that table. This sample gives 350,000 to 450,000 clones in total; around nine tenths of them show up just once. Around 2.9% of the sample is in the top ten clones.

The data are from a study of blood T cell repertoires in COVID-19 (dated by TCRdb to about 2020). About the investigation overall: Samples covering the acute and convalescent phases of COVID-19 were provided by collaborators in the United States, Italy and Spain. Where available, HLA class I and class II types were taken from metadata supplied by the sample provider and were not determined by assay-based typing. The repertoires were made available in a free public database intended to serve as a resource for research on the immune response to SARS-CoV-2. The material from the prospective study consisted of cDNA or gDNA derived from T cells, B-cell-depleted T cells, or PBMCs. Subjects who had been exposed to COVID-19, were actively infected with it, or had recovered from it provided the deeply sampled blood TCRbeta repertoires that made up the dataset. The samples were drawn from the first 160 participants of the ongoing ImmuneRACE study and from 1,254 subjects provided by 6 global collaborators. A de-identified subject ID, COVID-19 status, age in years and sex were almost always included in the sample metadata. Overall results and qualifications from the work: The amount of clinical and demographic metadata varied by source and participant and was provided uncurated.

Each collaborating institution followed its own protocols to collect whole blood in K2EDTA tubes. Collaborator samples were shipped for TCRbeta analysis as frozen whole blood, isolated PBMCs, or DNA extracted from either sample type. The TCR originated in a human donor in a cohort sampled during active COVID-19. Recombination joined TRBV6-5 with TRBJ2-5; a stretch of 12 junction bases matches TRBD2. The sample consisted of peripheral blood. The DNA sequence is TGTGCCAGCACCCCCGGACTAGCGGGACGGCAGACCCAGTACTTC. Its protein product is CASTPGLAGRQTQYF.